This TCR beta chain was identified in a study of T cells in Graves' hyperthyroidism and ophthalmopathy. It was RNA transcripts that yielded the amplified TCR beta CDR3 regions. Researchers ran a first-round RT-PCR on the TCR CDR3 using the HTBI primer set. TCRdb recomputed calls from the multiplex PCR reads with MiXCR, one row per CDR3 protein. This table has fewer than 400,000 distinct CDR3 sequences, around 15% appearing once. V shed 4 bases, J shed 6 bases, and the junction held 7 bases outside the gene matches. The V gene's germline CDR1 is LGHNA and CDR2 YNFKEQ. The CDR3 has 16 amino acids. The sample holds a few counts of this clonotype.

This chain connects TRBV4-2 to TRBJ2-1, with 12 positions matching TRBD2. The sequence was collected from a man aged 45-65 years with Graves' ophthalmopathy. The specimen was blood. As DNA, the CDR3 is TGTGCCAGCAGCCCCCGACTAGCGGGAGTCAGCAATGAGCAGTTCTTC. Amino acids: CASSPRLAGVSNEQFF.